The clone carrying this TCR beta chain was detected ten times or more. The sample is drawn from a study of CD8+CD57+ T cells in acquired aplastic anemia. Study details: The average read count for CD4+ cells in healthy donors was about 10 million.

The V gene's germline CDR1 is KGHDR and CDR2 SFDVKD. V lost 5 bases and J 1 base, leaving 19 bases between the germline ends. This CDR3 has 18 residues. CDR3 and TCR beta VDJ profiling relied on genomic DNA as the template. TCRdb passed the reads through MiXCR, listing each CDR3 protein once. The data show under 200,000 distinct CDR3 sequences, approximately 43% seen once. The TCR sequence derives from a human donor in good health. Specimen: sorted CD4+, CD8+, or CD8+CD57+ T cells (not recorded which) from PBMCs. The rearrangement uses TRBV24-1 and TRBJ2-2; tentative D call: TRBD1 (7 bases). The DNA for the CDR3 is TGTGCCACCAGTGTCACAGGGGCCCTAGCGTGGAACACCGGGGAGCTGTTTTTT. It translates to CATSVTGALAWNTGELFF.